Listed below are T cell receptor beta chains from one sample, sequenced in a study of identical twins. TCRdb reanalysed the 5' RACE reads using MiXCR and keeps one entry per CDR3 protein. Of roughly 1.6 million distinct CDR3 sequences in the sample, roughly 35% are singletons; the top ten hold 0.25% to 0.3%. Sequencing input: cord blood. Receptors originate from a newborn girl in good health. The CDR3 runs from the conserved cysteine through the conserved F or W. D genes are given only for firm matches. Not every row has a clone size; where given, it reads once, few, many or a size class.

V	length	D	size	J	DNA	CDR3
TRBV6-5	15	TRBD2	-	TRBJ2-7	TGTGCCAGCAGTTATCCAGCGGGAGGGCTTCGGGAGCAGTACTTC	CASSYPAGGLREQYF
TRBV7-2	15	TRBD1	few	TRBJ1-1	TGTGCCAGCAGCTTACATGGACAGGGTGTCACTGAAGCTTTCTTT	CASSLHGQGVTEAFF
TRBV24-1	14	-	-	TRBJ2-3	TGTGCCACCAGTGACCCAGGGGTCACAGATACGCAGTATTTT	CATSDPGVTDTQYF
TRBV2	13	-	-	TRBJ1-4	TGTGCCAGCTCCGCGGAGAATAATGAAAAACTGTTTTTT	CASSAENNEKLFF
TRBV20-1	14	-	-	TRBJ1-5	TGCAGTGCTAGGTGGCCCGGGGGGGATCAGCCCCAGCATTTT	CSARWPGGDQPQHF
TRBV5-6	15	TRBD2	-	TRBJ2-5	TGTGCCAGCAGCTTAACGGGACTAGCGTATCCGGCCCAGTACTTC	CASSLTGLAYPAQYF
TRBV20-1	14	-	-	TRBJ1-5	TGCAGTGCTAGAGTAACGGCGAGCAATCAGCCCCAGCATTTT	CSARVTASNQPQHF
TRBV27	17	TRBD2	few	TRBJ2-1	TGTGCCAGCAGCCCCCTCCCGGGACTAGGTATCAACAATGAGCAGTTCTTC	CASSPLPGLGINNEQFF
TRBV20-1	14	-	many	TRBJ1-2	TGCAGTGCTAGAAGTGGGACGCCACTCTATGGCTACACCTTC	CSARSGTPLYGYTF
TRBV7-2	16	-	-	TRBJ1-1	TGTGCCAGCAGCCGACAGCGAACGTTCATGAACACTGAAGCTTTCTTT	CASSRQRTFMNTEAFF